A selection of T cell receptor beta chains follows, all from one sample in a study of blood T cell repertoires in COVID-19. Clones were sequenced by immunoSEQ multiplex PCR, and TCRdb holds only the in-frame ones, with some missing. This table has about 260,000 clones, 86% appearing once. The specimen was peripheral blood. The receptors originated from a man aged 40-49 years who had recovered from COVID-19. The conserved cysteine and the conserved F or W are not part of the CDR3 here.

j_call: TRBJ1-3
v_call: TRBV9
cdr3_aa: ASSVTPSGNTIY

j_call: TRBJ1-4
v_call: TRBV5-4
cdr3_aa: ASSPRGGTNEKLF

j_call: TRBJ2-1
v_call: TRBV6-5
cdr3_aa: ASSTTRGGEQF

j_call: TRBJ2-2
v_call: TRBV5-5
cdr3_aa: ASSLSWPSGTGELF

j_call: TRBJ2-3
v_call: TRBV3-1/TRBV3-2
cdr3_aa: ASSLGLAGGVTDTQY

j_call: TRBJ1-2
v_call: TRBV21-1
cdr3_aa: ASSKRKGGFNYGYT

j_call: TRBJ2-5
v_call: TRBV12-1
cdr3_aa: ASSSPPSGGETQY

j_call: TRBJ2-2
v_call: TRBV15
cdr3_aa: ATSPEGGFSGELF

j_call: TRBJ1-1
v_call: TRBV19
cdr3_aa: ASSIGLRTENTEAF

j_call: TRBJ2-7
v_call: TRBV4-1
cdr3_aa: ASSQESAASGFYEQY

j_call: TRBJ2-3
v_call: TRBV7-9
cdr3_aa: ASSALDRAGSDTQY

j_call: TRBJ2-1
v_call: TRBV6-2/TRBV6-3
cdr3_aa: ASSYSITSGGTQF

j_call: TRBJ2-7
v_call: TRBV6-5
cdr3_aa: ASRSLNRLHEQY

j_call: TRBJ2-3
v_call: TRBV7-3
cdr3_aa: ASSSTGRDTQY

j_call: TRBJ2-2
v_call: TRBV4-3
cdr3_aa: ASSQEGTNTGELF

j_call: TRBJ1-2
v_call: TRBV13
cdr3_aa: ASSPSGTGAYYGYT

j_call: TRBJ2-7
v_call: TRBV7-8
cdr3_aa: ASSSGGGLASYEQY

j_call: TRBJ2-5
v_call: TRBV5-1
cdr3_aa: ASSLAPYPETQY

j_call: TRBJ2-7
v_call: TRBV9
cdr3_aa: ASSVVGEGYEQY

j_call: TRBJ1-2
v_call: TRBV6-6
cdr3_aa: ASRFAGDWYGYT

j_call: TRBJ2-5
v_call: TRBV19
cdr3_aa: ASSIPRSGTSGRMGETQY

j_call: TRBJ2-3
v_call: TRBV24-1
cdr3_aa: ATPGLYTDTQY

j_call: TRBJ2-7
v_call: TRBV2
cdr3_aa: AWRGSGPNYEQY

j_call: TRBJ1-5
v_call: TRBV7-9
cdr3_aa: ASSGWTPLGNQPQH

j_call: TRBJ2-5
v_call: TRBV9
cdr3_aa: ASSVDSIQETQY

j_call: TRBJ2-1
v_call: TRBV7-2
cdr3_aa: ASSLRRTSGGAKGNEQF

j_call: TRBJ2-7
v_call: TRBV18
cdr3_aa: ASSPPSRGEQY

j_call: TRBJ2-1
v_call: TRBV15
cdr3_aa: ATSRQYNEQF